This is a list of T cell receptor beta chains from one sample in a study of radiotherapy plus CTLA-4 blockade in lung cancer. Libraries were prepared by immunoSEQ multiplex PCR; TCRdb keeps only in-frame clonotypes and omits some of them. The data show about 51,000 clones, with about three quarters seen just once and around 2.5% held by the top ten. Sequenced here: peripheral blood, sampled from a patient treated with radiotherapy plus ipilimumab. All receptors derive from a human donor with non-small cell lung cancer whose response to radiotherapy plus ipilimumab could not be evaluated. Each CDR3 is given with its conserved first and last residue. D genes are given only for firm matches. Clone size is given for some rows only: seen once, a few or many times, or a class if the clone is expanded.

J gene,CDR3 length,D gene,clone size,V gene,CDR3 DNA,CDR3 protein
TRBJ2-1,18,TRBD2,NA,TRBV7-2,TGTGCCAGCAGTCAAAAAATCGGACTAGCGGGAGTACGTAATGAGCAGTTCTTC,CASSQKIGLAGVRNEQFF
TRBJ2-1,13,NA,NA,TRBV28,TGTGCCAGCAGTTTGGCGGGATACAATGAGCAGTTCTTC,CASSLAGYNEQFF
TRBJ1-1,14,TRBD1,NA,TRBV5-1,TGCGCCAGCGTCTTGGGGACAGGGAACACTGAAGCTTTCTTT,CASVLGTGNTEAFF
TRBJ1-2,12,NA,NA,TRBV30,TGTGCCCGACTCAGGGGCGCCTATGGCTACACCTTC,CARLRGAYGYTF
TRBJ2-2,13,NA,NA,TRBV7-2,TGTGCCAGCAGCCCCAGAAACACCGGGGAGCTGTTTTTT,CASSPRNTGELFF
TRBJ2-1,15,TRBD2,once,TRBV6-1,TGTGCCAGCAGTGTAGGACTAGCGGGGTACAATGAGCAGTTCTTC,CASSVGLAGYNEQFF
TRBJ2-1,16,TRBD2,NA,TRBV4-3,TGCGCCAGCAGCCAGCGGACTAGCGGAACCTACAATGAGCAGTTCTTC,CASSQRTSGTYNEQFF
TRBJ2-7,13,NA,medium-sized,TRBV9,TGTGCCAGCAGCGTAGCTACCACGGGAGAGCAGTACTTC,CASSVATTGEQYF
TRBJ1-3,16,NA,NA,TRBV7-9,TGTGCCAGCAGCTTATTGTTCCAAGCCTCTGGAAACACCATATATTTT,CASSLLFQASGNTIYF
TRBJ2-7,17,TRBD2,NA,TRBV11-2,TGTGCCAGCAGGCTATTAGCGGGAGGACGCTACCTGGGCGAGCAGTACTTC,CASRLLAGGRYLGEQYF
TRBJ2-7,14,NA,NA,TRBV28,TGTGCCAGCAGTTCCCCAGGGGTTGGCTACGAGCAGTACTTC,CASSSPGVGYEQYF
TRBJ2-7,13,TRBD2,NA,TRBV7-2,TGTGCCAGCAGCGTATGGACTAGCGCCGAGCAGTACTTC,CASSVWTSAEQYF
TRBJ2-1,16,NA,NA,TRBV5-5,TGTGCCAGCAGCTTGCAGGGCCCCGTAGGCTTCAATGAGCAGTTCTTC,CASSLQGPVGFNEQFF
TRBJ2-7,14,TRBD2,few,TRBV27,TGTGCCAGCAGTCGGACTAGCGTAGCCTACGAGCAGTACTTC,CASSRTSVAYEQYF
TRBJ1-2,14,TRBD1,NA,TRBV28,TGTGCCAGCATGGTGGACAGGGGTCGCTATGGCTACACCTTC,CASMVDRGRYGYTF
TRBJ1-5,17,TRBD1,NA,TRBV5-8,TGTGCCAGCCACCGTCGGGGACAGCCTTATAGCAATCAGCCCCAGCATTTT,CASHRRGQPYSNQPQHF
TRBJ2-4,16,TRBD1,NA,TRBV7-2,TGTGCCAGCAGCTTAAAGGGCCCGGGACAGGGGGACATTCAGTACTTC,CASSLKGPGQGDIQYF
TRBJ2-2,13,NA,NA,TRBV6-5,TGTGCCAGCGGAGGGGCGAACACCGGGGAGCTGTTTTTT,CASGGANTGELFF
TRBJ2-5,14,NA,NA,TRBV6-5,TGTGCCAGCTTCACACTAGGGGGAGGGGAGACCCAGTACTTC,CASFTLGGGETQYF
TRBJ1-5,15,NA,NA,TRBV11-2,TGTGCCAGCAGCTTAGTACCAGGGAACAATCAGCCCCAGCATTTT,CASSLVPGNNQPQHF
TRBJ2-5,16,NA,NA,TRBV7-2,TGTGCCAGCAGCTTACTGACAGGGAGGATTGGAGAGACCCAGTACTTC,CASSLLTGRIGETQYF
TRBJ1-1,15,NA,NA,TRBV28,TGTGCCAGCAGTTTAACCAGGGCCCCGAACACTGAAGCTTTCTTT,CASSLTRAPNTEAFF
TRBJ2-1,15,TRBD1,NA,TRBV18,TGTGCCAGCTTAATGGGACAGAGCTCCTACAATGAGCAGTTCTTC,CASLMGQSSYNEQFF
TRBJ2-7,12,NA,NA,TRBV5-1,TGCGCCAGCAGCTGGGAGTCCTACGAGCAGTACTTC,CASSWESYEQYF
TRBJ1-1,13,NA,NA,TRBV2,TGTGCCAGCAGCGGACAGTCAAACACTGAAGCTTTCTTT,CASSGQSNTEAFF
TRBJ2-5,16,TRBD2,NA,TRBV5-1,TGCGCCAGCAGCTGGGGACTAGCGGGAGGCGCAGAGACCCAGTACTTC,CASSWGLAGGAETQYF
TRBJ2-1,13,TRBD1,NA,TRBV28,TGTGCCAGCAGGACAGGGGGCTACAATGAGCAGTTCTTC,CASRTGGYNEQFF
TRBJ2-2,14,TRBD2,NA,TRBV9,TGTGCCAGCAGCTCAGGACTAGACCCCCTAACGCTGTTTTTT,CASSSGLDPLTLFF
TRBJ2-1,14,TRBD2,few,TRBV7-2,TGTGCCAGCAGCCTTAGCGGGAGCGGCAATGAGCAGTTCTTC,CASSLSGSGNEQFF
TRBJ2-7,14,NA,once,TRBV7-6,TGTGCCAGCAGCCCATCGGAGGCAGTCTACGAGCAGTACTTC,CASSPSEAVYEQYF
TRBJ2-4,17,TRBD2,NA,TRBV2,TGTGCCAGCTGGGCGGGGGGGGAAGTTCTAGCCAAAAACATTCAGTACTTC,CASWAGGEVLAKNIQYF
TRBJ2-1,15,TRBD2,few,TRBV6-5,TGTGCCAGCAGTTACGGACTAGCGAGTTACAATGAGCAGTTCTTC,CASSYGLASYNEQFF
TRBJ2-7,12,TRBD1,NA,TRBV11-2,TGTGCCAGCAGCCCCAACAGGGGCGAGCAGTACTTC,CASSPNRGEQYF
TRBJ2-2,16,TRBD1,NA,TRBV7-2,TGTGCCAGCAGTCCCTTATCGGCGTCAGGGGGCGGGGAGCTGTTTTTT,CASSPLSASGGGELFF
TRBJ2-5,12,NA,NA,TRBV29-1,TGCAGCGTGGACAGATTAGAAGAGACCCAGTACTTC,CSVDRLEETQYF
TRBJ2-3,17,NA,few,TRBV4-1,TGCGCCAGCAACTCCGGAGGGGGCAGGGGGGACGGGGATACGCAGTATTTT,CASNSGGGRGDGDTQYF
TRBJ2-7,12,TRBD2,NA,TRBV5-1,TGCGCCAGCAGCTCGGGGGGGTACGAGCAGTACTTC,CASSSGGYEQYF
TRBJ2-3,15,TRBD2,NA,TRBV6-4,TGTGCCAGCAGTCTCGGGGGGTACGGCACAGATACGCAGTATTTT,CASSLGGYGTDTQYF
TRBJ2-5,13,NA,NA,TRBV18,TGTGCCAGCTCACCGGGCTTAGGAGAGACCCAGTACTTC,CASSPGLGETQYF
TRBJ1-2,14,TRBD1,NA,TRBV19,TGTGCCAGTAGTATGGGGACAGGCTACTATGGCTACACCTTC,CASSMGTGYYGYTF
TRBJ2-3,17,TRBD2,NA,TRBV27,TGTGCCAGCAGTTCCTCCTTGGCGGGAGGGCAAACAGATACGCAGTATTTT,CASSSSLAGGQTDTQYF